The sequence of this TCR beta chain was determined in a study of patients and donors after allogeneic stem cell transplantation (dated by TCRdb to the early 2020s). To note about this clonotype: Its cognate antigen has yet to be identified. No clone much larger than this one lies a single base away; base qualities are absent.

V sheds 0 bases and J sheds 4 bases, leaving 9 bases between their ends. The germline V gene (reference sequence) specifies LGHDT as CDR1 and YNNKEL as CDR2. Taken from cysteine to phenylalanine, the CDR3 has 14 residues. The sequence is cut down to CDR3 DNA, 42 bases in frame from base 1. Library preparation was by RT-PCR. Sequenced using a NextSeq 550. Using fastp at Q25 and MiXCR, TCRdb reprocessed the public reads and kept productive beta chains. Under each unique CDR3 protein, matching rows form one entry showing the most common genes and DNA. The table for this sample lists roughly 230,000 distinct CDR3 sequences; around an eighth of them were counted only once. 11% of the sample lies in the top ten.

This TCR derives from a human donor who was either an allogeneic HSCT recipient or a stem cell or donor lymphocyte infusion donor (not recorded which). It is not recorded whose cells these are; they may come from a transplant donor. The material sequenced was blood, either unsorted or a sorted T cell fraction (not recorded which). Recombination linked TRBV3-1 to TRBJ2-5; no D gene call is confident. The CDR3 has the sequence CASSQDYGSETQYF. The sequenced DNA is TGTGCCAGCAGCCAAGATTACGGGTCAGAGACCCAGTACTTC.